A selection of T cell receptor beta chains follows, all from one sample in a study of CD8 T cells in Susac syndrome. TCRdb used MiXCR to reprocess the immunoSEQ multiplex PCR reads, holding one entry per CDR3 protein. The sample includes about 130,000 distinct CDR3 sequences, approximately 93% of them seen just once. The sample consisted of CD8+ T cells from PBMCs. The receptors come from a human donor with multiple sclerosis. Each CDR3 is given with its conserved first and last residue. The order of the fields is CDR3 DNA, CDR3 protein, clone size, D gene, V gene, J gene. D genes are given only for firm matches. Size is omitted from some rows. Given values are once, few, many or a class for expanded clones.

TGCAGTGCTAGGACTCTCGAGCAGTACTTC	CSARTLEQYF	.	.	TRBV20-1	TRBJ2-7
TGTGCCAGCAGCCTCTCCGGGACACCCTACGAGCAGTACTTC	CASSLSGTPYEQYF	.	.	TRBV28	TRBJ2-7
TGTGCCAGCAGCCTGGGGAGTCGGGGGACTGAAGCTTTCTTT	CASSLGSRGTEAFF	.	.	TRBV11-2	TRBJ1-1
TGTGCCAGCAGTCCCCGCGGGGGTTTGGTGACAGATACGCAGTATTTT	CASSPRGGLVTDTQYF	.	TRBD2	TRBV7-9	TRBJ2-3
TGTGCCAGCAGTTTTAGCTACTACGAGCAGTACTTC	CASSFSYYEQYF	.	.	TRBV12-3/TRBV12-4	TRBJ2-7
TGTGCCACCAGTGATTTTATTGGCCCGGCTTTCTTT	CATSDFIGPAFF	.	.	TRBV24-1	TRBJ1-1
TGCGCCAGCAAGATAAATGAGGGGACTAGAGGGCAGTTCTTC	CASKINEGTRGQFF	.	TRBD2	TRBV4-1	TRBJ2-1
TGTGCCAGCAGGTCCGGGACAGCCTTGGAAGGCTACACCTTC	CASRSGTALEGYTF	.	TRBD1	TRBV28	TRBJ1-2
TGTGCTAGTGGTCCCGGGGGGCGCGGGAACTATGGCTACACCTTC	CASGPGGRGNYGYTF	.	.	TRBV12-5	TRBJ1-2
TGTGCCAGCAGCTTAGCCCCGGACACCTACAATGAGCAGTTCTTC	CASSLAPDTYNEQFF	.	.	TRBV7-8	TRBJ2-1
TGTGCCAGCAGTGAATTTATAGCGGGACGCACAGATACGCAGTATTTT	CASSEFIAGRTDTQYF	.	TRBD2	TRBV25-1	TRBJ2-3
TGTGCCAGCAGCCGCTCCAGGGTGGATAATAATGAGCAGTTCTTC	CASSRSRVDNNEQFF	.	.	TRBV3-1	TRBJ2-1
TGTGCCAGCAGCAAGGGTGGCACAGATACGCAGTATTTT	CASSKGGTDTQYF	.	.	TRBV7-2	TRBJ2-3
TGTGCCACCAGCAGGGACAGGGCTGGAAAGCCCCAGCATTTT	CATSRDRAGKPQHF	.	TRBD1	TRBV15	TRBJ1-5
TGTGCCAGCAGCTTAGATGGGAGCACAGATACGCAGTATTTT	CASSLDGSTDTQYF	.	.	TRBV7-9	TRBJ2-3
TGTGCCAGCAGTGAAGGGGGGAGCGCGATTGGAAACACCATATATTTT	CASSEGGSAIGNTIYF	.	.	TRBV2	TRBJ1-3
TGTGCCAGCCTAAAACAGGGGATGGCTTTCTTT	CASLKQGMAFF	.	TRBD1	TRBV6-2/TRBV6-3	TRBJ1-1
TGTGCCAGCAGCTTTCAACCATACAGGGACTCCCTTCATGAGCAGTTCTTC	CASSFQPYRDSLHEQFF	once	.	TRBV5-6	TRBJ2-1
TGTGCCAGCAGCCAAGGGGAAAGGTTCACCCAGGCGGGCACCGGGGAGCTGTTTTTT	CASSQGERFTQAGTGELFF	.	.	TRBV3-1	TRBJ2-2
TGTGCCAGCAGCTTAGCTCTCAGGGATGAAGCTTTCTTT	CASSLALRDEAFF	.	.	TRBV7-9	TRBJ1-1
TGTGCCAGCAGCGAGGGACTGCCGGCCTACGAGCAGTACTTC	CASSEGLPAYEQYF	few	.	TRBV9	TRBJ2-7
TGTGCCAGCAGCTTAGTCGGGGGGAGTTTCGGCTACACCTTC	CASSLVGGSFGYTF	.	.	TRBV7-9	TRBJ1-2
TGTGCCAGCAGTTTCGGCGGGGGGGCTGGAAACACCATATATTTT	CASSFGGGAGNTIYF	.	.	TRBV27	TRBJ1-3
TGTGCCAGCAGTACCCCCAGGACTAGCGGGGTTCTGAAGCAGTACTTC	CASSTPRTSGVLKQYF	.	TRBD2	TRBV6-2/TRBV6-3	TRBJ2-7
TGTGCCAGCAGCTTAGGCGCTACAGGGAGGGGATACAATGAGCAGTTCTTC	CASSLGATGRGYNEQFF	.	.	TRBV13	TRBJ2-1
TGTGCCAGCCTGGCAGCAATGAACACTGAAGCTTTCTTT	CASLAAMNTEAFF	.	.	TRBV27	TRBJ1-1
TGCGCCAGCAGCCAAAAACAGGGATCTATGAACACTGAAGCTTTCTTT	CASSQKQGSMNTEAFF	.	.	TRBV4-1	TRBJ1-1